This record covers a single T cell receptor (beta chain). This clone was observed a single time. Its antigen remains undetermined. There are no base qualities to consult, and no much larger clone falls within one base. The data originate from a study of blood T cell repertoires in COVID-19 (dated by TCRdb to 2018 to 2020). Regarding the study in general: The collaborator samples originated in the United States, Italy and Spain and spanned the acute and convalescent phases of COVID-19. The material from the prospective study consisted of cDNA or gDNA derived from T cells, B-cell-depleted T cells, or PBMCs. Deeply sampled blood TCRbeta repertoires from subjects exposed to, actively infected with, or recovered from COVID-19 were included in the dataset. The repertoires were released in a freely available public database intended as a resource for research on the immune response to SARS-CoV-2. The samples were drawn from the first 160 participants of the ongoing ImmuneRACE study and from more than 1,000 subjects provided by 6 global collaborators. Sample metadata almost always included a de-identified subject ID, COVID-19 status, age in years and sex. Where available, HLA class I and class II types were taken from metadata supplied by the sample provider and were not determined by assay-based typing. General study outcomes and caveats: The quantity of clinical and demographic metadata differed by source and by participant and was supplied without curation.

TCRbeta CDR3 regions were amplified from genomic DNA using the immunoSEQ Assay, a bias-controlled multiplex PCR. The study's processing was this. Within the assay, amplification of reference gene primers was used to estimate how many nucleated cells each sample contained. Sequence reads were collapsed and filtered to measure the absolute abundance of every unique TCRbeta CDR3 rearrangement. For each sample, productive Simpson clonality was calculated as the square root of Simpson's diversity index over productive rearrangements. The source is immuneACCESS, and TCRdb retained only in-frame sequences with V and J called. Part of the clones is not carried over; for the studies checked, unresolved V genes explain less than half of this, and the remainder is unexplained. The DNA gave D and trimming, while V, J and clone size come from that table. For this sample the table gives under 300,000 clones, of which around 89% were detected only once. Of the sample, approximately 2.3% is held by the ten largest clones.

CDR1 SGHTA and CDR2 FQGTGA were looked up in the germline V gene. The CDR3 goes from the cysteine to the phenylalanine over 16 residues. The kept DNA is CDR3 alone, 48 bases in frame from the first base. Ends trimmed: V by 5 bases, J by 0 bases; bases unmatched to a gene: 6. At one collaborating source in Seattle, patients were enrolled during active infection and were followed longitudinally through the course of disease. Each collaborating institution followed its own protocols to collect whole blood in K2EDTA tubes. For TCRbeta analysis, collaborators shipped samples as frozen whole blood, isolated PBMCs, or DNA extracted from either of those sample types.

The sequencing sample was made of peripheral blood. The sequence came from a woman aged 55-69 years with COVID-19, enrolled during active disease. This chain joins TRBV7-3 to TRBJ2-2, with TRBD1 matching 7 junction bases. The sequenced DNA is TGTGCCAGCAGCCGAGTAGGGACAGCGAACACCGGGGAGCTGTTTTTT. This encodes CASSRVGTANTGELFF.